The 29 T cell receptor beta chains below come from one sample, sequenced in a study of T-cell reconstitution after alpha-beta-depleted transplantation in children. Unique molecular identifiers were incorporated into the prepared TCRbeta library. TCRdb reprocessed the PCR reads via MiXCR and lists one record per CDR3 protein. The sample includes roughly 160,000 distinct CDR3 sequences, 8.5% to 14% of them seen just once. Specimen: PBMCs, collected before TCRalphabeta/CD19-depleted stem cell transplant. These receptors originate from a boy aged 2 to 9 with acute myeloid leukemia, due to receive a stem cell transplant.

This clonotype showed up many times. The gene calls are TRBV20-1 and TRBJ2-5; TRBD1 or TRBD2 may be the D gene (5 bases each). CDR3 size: 15 residues. CDR1 and CDR2 (germline): DFQATT, SNEGSKA (reference sequence). V shed 0 bases and J shed 3 bases, with 14 bases lying between them. In DNA form, the CDR3 reads TGCAGTGCTAGAGAGCTCCGGGACGTAAAAGAGACCCAGTACTTC. Translated, it gives CSARELRDVKETQYF.

This clonotype was counted many times. This rearrangement joins TRBV28 to TRBJ2-1; 11 bases line up with TRBD2. Germline loops: CDR1 MDHEN, CDR2 SYDVKM. There are 15 residues in the CDR3. Trimming cost V 8 bases and J 4 bases; bases outside gene matches: 7. CDR3 nucleotide sequence: TGTGCCAGCGGGGATAGCGGGAGGGTGTACAATGAGCAGTTCTTC. Its protein is CASGDSGRVYNEQFF.

At least ten counts were recorded for this clonotype. The chain uses TRBV5-1 and TRBJ2-7; D possibly matches TRBD1 or TRBD2 (5 bases each). Germline assignment: CDR1 SGHRS and CDR2 YFSETQ. Between the trimmed V and J ends, which lost 0 bases and 6 bases, there was a span of 19 bases. CDR3 length equals 16 residues. The CDR3 bases are TGCGCCAGCAGCTTGGGATCTGCGACCCAGAGGGGCGAGCAGTACTTC. Protein: CASSLGSATQRGEQYF.

This clonotype was seen many times. Here the CDR3 DNA reads TGTGCCAGCAGCTTAGCGGGGACACCCCTAAGGGAAGAGACCCAGTACTTC. Translating it yields CASSLAGTPLREETQYF. The V gene is TRBV7-2, the J gene TRBJ2-5, with TRBD1 as a possible D gene (6 bases). Germline values: CDR1 SGHTA, CDR2 FQGNSA. The CDR3 is 17 amino acids. V was cut by 0 bases and J by 3 bases, with 17 bases left in between.

This clonotype was detected ten times or more. The CDR3 is CASSMSYRTDTQYF. The CDR3 DNA follows: TGTGCCAGTAGTATGTCCTACCGTACAGATACGCAGTATTTT. The chain employs TRBV19 and TRBJ2-3; D call uncertain. V shed 3 bases and J shed 3 bases, with 10 bases lying between them. Germline CDR1 and CDR2: LNHDA and SQIVND (reference sequence). This CDR3 is 14 amino acids long.

This clonotype was recorded at least ten times. The chain employs TRBV7-3 and TRBJ2-1; 10 bases match TRBD2. The CDR3 runs to 15 residues. Trimming at V came to 3 bases and at J to 5 bases, leaving 4 bases not matched to a gene. From germline, CDR1 is SGHTA and CDR2 FQGTGA. The CDR3 coding sequence is TGTGCCAGCAGCTTCCTAGCGGGGGAACACAATGAGCAGTTCTTC. Translated, it gives CASSFLAGEHNEQFF. The full variable domain, its missing parts supplied by reference TRBV7-3 and TRBJ2-1, is GAGVSQTPSNKVTEKGKYVELRCDPISGHTALYWYRQSLGQGPEFLIYFQGTGAADDSGLPNDRFFAVRPEGSVSTLKIQRTERGDSAVYLCASSFLAGEHNEQFFGPGTRLTVL.

This clonotype was seen ten or more times. The J gene is TRBJ2-3, the V gene TRBV7-8; D might be TRBD1 or TRBD2, each matching 5 bases. Germline CDR1 is SGHVS and CDR2 is FQNEAQ. The CDR3 loop spans 15 amino acids. The ends were cut back, 5 bases at V and 0 bases at J, with 12 bases in the middle. CDR3: CASSPVGTSTDTQYF. CDR3 sequence (DNA): TGTGCCAGCAGCCCAGTCGGGACCAGCACAGATACGCAGTATTTT.

This clonotype appeared a few times. This rearrangement joins TRBV7-2 to TRBJ2-7; D is possibly TRBD1 or TRBD2 (5 bases each). Trimming took off 4 bases at V and 4 bases at J, with 11 bases between the two ends. CDR3 length equals 13 residues. Germline-derived CDR1 and CDR2 are SGHTA and FQGNSA. The CDR3 protein is CASSSTGLYEQYV. Written as DNA, the CDR3 is TGTGCCAGCAGCTCAACAGGACTGTACGAGCAGTACGTC.

This clonotype was observed at least ten times. One junction end does not reproduce the germline sequence, and a read error may be involved. V and J are TRBV7-7 and TRBJ2-5, with D tentatively TRBD1 or TRBD2 (5 bases each). The CDR3 sequence is 14 residues long. CDR1 and CDR2 (germline): SSHAT, FNYEAQ (reference sequence). The CDR3 nucleotides read TGTGCTAGCAGCTTGGGGGTTACACAAGAGACCCAGTACTTC. This gives the protein CASSLGVTQETQYF.

At least ten counts were recorded for this clonotype. The rearrangement links TRBV6-5 to TRBJ2-1; tentative D call: TRBD2 (6 bases). Trimming removed 5 bases from V and 6 bases from J, with 17 bases in between. This CDR3 is built from 15 residues. The germline CDR1 and CDR2 sequences are MNHEY and SVGAGI. The chain's CDR3 is CASSLSPGVGNEQFF. The CDR3 DNA follows: TGTGCCAGCAGTCTCTCGCCGGGAGTGGGCAATGAGCAGTTCTTC.

To note about this clonotype: A much larger clone differs by one base, so this may be a read error. The chain has TRBV5-1 and TRBJ1-5, with 8 bases aligning to TRBD1. The CDR3 covers 15 residues. Germline loops: CDR1 SGHRS, CDR2 YFSETQ. J was trimmed by 7 bases and V by 5 bases; bases with no gene match: 11. CDR3 sequence: CASSSDGTGGQPQHF. Here the CDR3 DNA reads TGCGCCAGCAGTTCCGACGGGACAGGAGGACAGCCCCAGCATTTT.

This clonotype was found many times. This chain uses TRBV28 with TRBJ1-6; TRBD1 is a possible D gene (6 bases). The CDR3 extends over 14 amino acids. Germline V gives CDR1 MDHEN, CDR2 SYDVKM. Trimming removed 6 bases at V and 14 bases at J, with 20 bases between. CDR3: CASRSDSTLISLHF. In DNA form, the CDR3 reads TGTGCCAGCAGGTCGGACAGCACCTTAATATCCCTCCACTTT.

This clonotype was seen ten or more times. The gene calls are TRBV20-1 and TRBJ1-5, with no clear D. This CDR3 contains 9 residues. The germline V gene has CDR1 DFQATT and CDR2 SNEGSKA (reference sequence). The CDR3 sequence is CRPEQPQHF. The CDR3 DNA is TGCAGACCCGAACAGCCCCAGCATTTT.

This clonotype was counted at least ten times. This rearrangement joins TRBV5-6 to TRBJ2-7; D not resolved. Germline CDR1 and CDR2: SGHDT and YYEEEE. This CDR3 contains 12 residues. V lost 2 bases and J 5 bases, leaving 8 bases between the germline ends. CDR3 amino acids: CASSLTGDEQYV. CDR3 nucleotide sequence: TGTGCCAGCAGCTTAACCGGCGACGAGCAGTACGTC.

This clonotype was seen repeatedly, ten times or more. Here the CDR3 DNA reads TGTGCCAGCAGCCCCGGGGGGGCTAACTATGGCTACACCTTC. It codes for CASSPGGANYGYTF. The chain has TRBV3-1 and TRBJ1-2; the D gene is possibly TRBD1 (5 bases). Germline-derived CDR1 and CDR2 are LGHDT and YNNKEL (reference sequence). The CDR3 contains 14 residues. The V and J ends lost 4 bases and 0 bases respectively, with 9 bases between them.

This clonotype appeared many times. V and J are TRBV18 and TRBJ2-5; D possibly corresponds to TRBD2 (5 bases). CDR3 length equals 13 residues. V dropped 6 bases and J dropped 5 bases, with 13 bases sitting between them. Germline CDR1 KGHSH, CDR2 LQKENI. CDR3 sequence reads: CASSTAGSETQYF. The CDR3 DNA reads as TGTGCCAGCTCCACCGCGGGTAGTGAGACCCAGTACTTC.

In its sample, this clonotype was seen many times. The chain links TRBV7-2 to TRBJ2-2; 13 bases line up with TRBD2. Germline CDR1 SGHTA, CDR2 FQGNSA. The CDR3 is 16 residues long. J lost 5 bases, V lost 6 bases, and 6 bases had no gene match. The CDR3 DNA sequence: TGTGCCAGCAGACTAGCGGGAGGGCCGGGGACCGGGGAGCTGTTTTTT. Translated, it gives CASRLAGGPGTGELFF. The variable domain in full, with the rest retrieved from reference TRBV7-2 and TRBJ2-2, is GAGVSQSPSNKVTEKGKDVELRCDPISGHTALYWYRQSLGQGLEFLIYFQGNSAPDKSGLPSDRFSAERTGGSVSTLTIQRTQQEDSAVYLCASRLAGGPGTGELFFGEGSRLTVL.

This clonotype was found many times. The chain joins TRBV6-6 to TRBJ2-2; no definite D call. Trimming took 8 bases from V and 2 from J, leaving 9 bases between them. Germline values: CDR1 MNHNY, CDR2 SVGAGI (reference sequence). The CDR3 spans 13 residues. CDR3 bases: TGTGCCAGCTCCGGCAGAAACACCGGGGAGCTGTTTTTT. Residues: CASSGRNTGELFF.

This clonotype was picked up many times. The chain's CDR3 is CSVVPSGSTKEQYF. The CDR3 nucleotides are TGCAGCGTTGTTCCCAGCGGGAGCACTAAAGAGCAGTACTTC. The genes are TRBV29-1 and TRBJ2-7; 8 positions agree with TRBD2. There are 14 residues in the CDR3. V shed 4 bases, J shed 7 bases, and the junction held 12 bases outside the gene matches. CDR1 is SQVTM, CDR2 ANQGSEA, per germline.

This clonotype was counted at least ten times. This chain links TRBV20-1 with TRBJ1-4; TRBD1 aligns across 10 bases. J gave up 6 bases and V 5 bases, and 3 bases lay outside the gene matches. This CDR3 spans 13 amino acids. Germline V CDR1 and CDR2: DFQATT, SNEGSKA (reference sequence). The DNA for the CDR3 is TGCAGTGCTTCCGGGACAGGGGATGAAAAACTGTTTTTT. Translation gives CSASGTGDEKLFF.

This clonotype was seen many times. The chain combines TRBV5-1 with TRBJ2-7, with a possible D match to TRBD2 (6 bases). The ends were cut back, 0 bases at V and 2 bases at J, with 12 bases in the middle. Germline assignment: CDR1 SGHRS and CDR2 YFSETQ. This CDR3 region has 15 residues. The CDR3 reads CASSLESGPAYEQYV. The CDR3 coding sequence is TGCGCCAGCAGCTTGGAGAGCGGGCCAGCCTACGAGCAGTACGTC.

In its sample, this clonotype was seen many times. V and J are TRBV7-9 and TRBJ2-7; no clear D. The CDR3 covers 13 residues. CDR1 is SEHNR, CDR2 FQNEAQ, per germline (reference sequence). Trimming left V 5 bases short and J 2 bases short, with 10 bases between. The CDR3: CASSPRGTYEQYF. The CDR3 DNA is TGTGCCAGCAGCCCCCGAGGTACCTACGAGCAGTACTTC. Full variable domain (remainder filled in from reference TRBV7-9 and TRBJ2-7): DTGVSQNPRHKITKRGQNVTFRCDPISEHNRLYWYRQTLGQGPEFLTYFQNEAQLEKSRLLSDRFSAERPKGSFSTLEIQRTEQGDSAMYLCASSPRGTYEQYFGPGTRLTVT.

In this sample, this clonotype turned up many times. V is TRBV4-1 and J is TRBJ2-1; 7 bases agree with TRBD2. The CDR3 has 18 residues. The V gene end was trimmed by 4 bases and the J gene end by 0 bases; junction bases not matched to a gene: 12. Germline V gene lookup returns CDR1 MGHRA and CDR2 YSYEKL. The CDR3 protein is CASSPTTGGRSSYNEQFF. The CDR3 DNA is TGCGCCAGCAGCCCGACCACGGGAGGACGAAGCTCCTACAATGAGCAGTTCTTC.

This clonotype came up many times. The chain links TRBV7-2 to TRBJ2-2, with 7 positions matching TRBD1. The CDR3 totals 15 residues. Germline lookup yields CDR1 SGHTA and CDR2 FQGNSA. J lost 4 bases, V lost 4 bases, and 6 bases had no gene match. In DNA form, the CDR3 reads TGTGCCAGCAGCTACCAACAGGGGATCACCGGGGAGCTGTTTTTT. Translating it yields CASSYQQGITGELFF.

This clonotype has ten or more counts. The chain couples TRBV6-5 to TRBJ2-2; the D is unclear. V gave up 0 bases and J gave up 5 bases, with 10 bases separating them. This CDR3 is built from 15 residues. Germline V lookup: CDR1 MNHEY, CDR2 SVGAGI. This CDR3 reads CASSYSRAGTGELFF. The CDR3 coding sequence is TGTGCCAGCAGTTACTCACGAGCTGGGACCGGGGAGCTGTTTTTT.

Here the CDR3 reads CASRYSGRAGRGDTQYF. The CDR3 DNA reads TGTGCCAGCAGATATAGCGGGAGGGCCGGAAGGGGAGATACGCAGTATTTT. The chain combines TRBV28 with TRBJ2-3; the match to TRBD2 covers 11 bases. The CDR3 length is 17 residues. Germline V gene sequence: CDR1 MDHEN, CDR2 SYDVKM. Trimming removed 6 bases from V and 5 bases from J; junction bases left unmatched: 13.

This chain joins TRBV20-1 and TRBJ1-5; no clear D. Trimming pared 8 bases from V and 5 bases from J, leaving 22 bases between. The CDR3 is 15 residues long. CDR1 is DFQATT and CDR2 is SNEGSKA in the germline V gene (reference sequence). The CDR3 DNA reads as TGCAGTTCTTCCGGCCCCGTGGGAATTGATCAGCCCCAGCATTTT. Its translation: CSSSGPVGIDQPQHF.

To note about this clonotype: Just one base apart from a much larger clone, this may be a read error. The CDR3 region has the DNA TGCGCCAGCAGCTTGGTGGAGTCTGGGGCCAACGTCCTGACTTTC. It translates to CASSLVESGANVLTF. J is TRBJ2-6 and V is TRBV5-1; D is ambiguous. There are 15 residues in the CDR3. CDR1 and CDR2 (germline): SGHRS, YFSETQ. Trimming shortened V by 0 bases and J by 1 base, and 5 bases separated the two germline ends. The whole variable domain, remainder taken from reference TRBV5-1 and TRBJ2-6, is KAGVTQTPRYLIKTRGQQVTLSCSPISGHRSVSWYQQTPGQGLQFLFEYFSETQRNKGNFPGRFSGRQFSNSRSEMNVSTLELGDSALYLCASSLVESGANVLTFGAGSRLTVL.

This clonotype was seen just once. This may be a read error: a much more frequent sequence differs by one nucleotide. The CDR3 carries no conserved terminal phenylalanine or tryptophan, so it likely arises from a read error. The chain has TRBV7-9 and TRBJ2-1; 8 bases match TRBD2. The CDR3 is 14 amino acids. Germline-derived CDR1 and CDR2 are SEHNR and FQNEAQ (reference sequence). After removal of 5 bases from V and 9 bases from J, the junction contained 9 bases not matched to a gene. Here the CDR3 DNA reads TGTGCCAGCAGCAGAGTGTCGGCGGGGGGTGAGCAGTTCTTG. Protein sequence: CASSRVSAGGEQFL.